This TCR beta chain originates from a study of graft-versus-host responses after intestinal transplantation. Overall study context: Transplantation in recipients was multivisceral, liver-intestinal, or isolated intestinal. Recipients uniformly received anti-thymocyte globulin induction, followed by tacrolimus and steroids for around 3 years. Findings and caveats of the study: Peak GvH clone levels in circulation were associated with early post-transplant HvG declines. GvH clones surfaced in recipient marrow, some emerging earlier in ileum or blood.

The germline V gene has CDR1 SGDLS and CDR2 YYNGEE. There are 13 residues in the CDR3. The germline V and J ends were trimmed by 10 bases and 4 bases, with 16 bases remaining between them. Profiled with immunoSEQ multiplex PCR; TCRdb holds only in-frame clones, not every one. This table has around 97,000 clones, 93% appearing once. This clone was picked up one time. The antigen remains undetermined. The J gene is TRBJ2-3, the V gene TRBV9; perhaps TRBD1 as D (6 bases). The source of this sequence is a human donor who received an intestinal transplant. The sample was unstimulated CD8+ T cells sorted from spleen or lymph node cells, taken before intestinal transplant. CDR3 DNA sequence: TGTGCCTCGGCAGGGGATAGCGCAGATACGCAGTATTTT. Its translation is CASAGDSADTQYF.